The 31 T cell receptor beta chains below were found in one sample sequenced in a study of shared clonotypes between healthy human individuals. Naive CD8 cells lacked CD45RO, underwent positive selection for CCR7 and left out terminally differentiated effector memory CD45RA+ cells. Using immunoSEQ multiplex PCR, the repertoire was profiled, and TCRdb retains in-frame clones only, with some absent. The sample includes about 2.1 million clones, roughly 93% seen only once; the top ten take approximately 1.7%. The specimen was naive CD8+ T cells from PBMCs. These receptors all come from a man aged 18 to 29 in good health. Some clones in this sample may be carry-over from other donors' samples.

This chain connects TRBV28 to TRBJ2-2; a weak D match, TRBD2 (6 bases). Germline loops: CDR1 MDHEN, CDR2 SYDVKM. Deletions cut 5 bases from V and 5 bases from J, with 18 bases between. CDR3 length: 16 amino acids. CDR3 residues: CASSEPGAGQTGELFF. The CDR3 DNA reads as TGTGCCAGCAGTGAACCCGGGGCGGGGCAGACCGGGGAGCTGTTTTTT.

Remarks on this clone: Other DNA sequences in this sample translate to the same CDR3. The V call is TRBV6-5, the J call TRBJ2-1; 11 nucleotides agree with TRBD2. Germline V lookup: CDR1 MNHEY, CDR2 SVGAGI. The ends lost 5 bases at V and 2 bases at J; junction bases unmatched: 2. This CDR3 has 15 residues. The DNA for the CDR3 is TGTGCCAGCAGTCCGGGACTAGCGGCCTACAATGAGCAGTTCTTC. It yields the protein CASSPGLAAYNEQFF.

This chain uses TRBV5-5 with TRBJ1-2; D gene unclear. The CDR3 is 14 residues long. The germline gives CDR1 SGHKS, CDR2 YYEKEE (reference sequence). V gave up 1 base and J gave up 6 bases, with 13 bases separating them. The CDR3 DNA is TGTGCCAGCAGCTTGCCGGGGTGGCAGGATGGCTACACCTTC. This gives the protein CASSLPGWQDGYTF.

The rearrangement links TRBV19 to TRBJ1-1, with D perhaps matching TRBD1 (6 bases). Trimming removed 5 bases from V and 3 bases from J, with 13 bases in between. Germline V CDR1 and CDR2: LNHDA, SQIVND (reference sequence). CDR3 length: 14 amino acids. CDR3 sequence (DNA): TGTGCCAGTAGTCCAACTACAGGGTACACTGAAGCTTTCTTT. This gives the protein CASSPTTGYTEAFF.

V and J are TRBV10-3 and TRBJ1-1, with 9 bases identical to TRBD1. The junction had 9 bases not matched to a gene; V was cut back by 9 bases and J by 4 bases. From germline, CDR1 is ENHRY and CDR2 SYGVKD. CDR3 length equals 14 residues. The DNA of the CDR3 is TGTGCCATAACCTCGGACAGGGGAGGCACTGAAGCTTTCTTT. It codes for CAITSDRGGTEAFF.

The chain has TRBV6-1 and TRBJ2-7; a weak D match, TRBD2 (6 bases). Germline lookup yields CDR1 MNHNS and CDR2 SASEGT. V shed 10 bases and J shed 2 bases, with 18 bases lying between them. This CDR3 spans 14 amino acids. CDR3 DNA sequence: TGTGCCACCAACACGGGGACTCGCGCCTACGAGCAGTACTTC. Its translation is CATNTGTRAYEQYF.

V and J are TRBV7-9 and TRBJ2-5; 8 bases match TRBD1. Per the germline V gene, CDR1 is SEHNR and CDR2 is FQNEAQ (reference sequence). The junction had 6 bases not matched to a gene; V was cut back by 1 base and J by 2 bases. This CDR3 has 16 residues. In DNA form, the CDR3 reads TGTGCCAGCAGCTTAGTGGACAGGGCGCCTCAAGAGACCCAGTACTTC. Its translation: CASSLVDRAPQETQYF.

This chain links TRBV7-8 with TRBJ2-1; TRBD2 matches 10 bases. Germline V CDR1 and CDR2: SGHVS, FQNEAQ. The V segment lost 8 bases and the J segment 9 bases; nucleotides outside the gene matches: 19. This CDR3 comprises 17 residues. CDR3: CASPPEVSASGRGEQFF. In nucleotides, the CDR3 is TGTGCCAGCCCACCTGAAGTTTCGGCTAGCGGGAGAGGTGAGCAGTTCTTC.

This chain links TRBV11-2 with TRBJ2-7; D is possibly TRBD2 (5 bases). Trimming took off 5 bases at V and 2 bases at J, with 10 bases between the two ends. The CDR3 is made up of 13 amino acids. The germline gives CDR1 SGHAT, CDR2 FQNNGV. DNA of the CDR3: TGTGCCAGCAGCGGAGCGGAGACCTACGAGCAGTACTTC. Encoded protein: CASSGAETYEQYF.

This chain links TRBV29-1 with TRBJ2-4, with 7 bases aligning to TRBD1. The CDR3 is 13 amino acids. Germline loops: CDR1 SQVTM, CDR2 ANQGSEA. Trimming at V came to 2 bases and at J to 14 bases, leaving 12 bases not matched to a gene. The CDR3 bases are TGCAGCGTTGAAAATCTTGGGGGAGACAGGGAGTACTTC. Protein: CSVENLGGDREYF.

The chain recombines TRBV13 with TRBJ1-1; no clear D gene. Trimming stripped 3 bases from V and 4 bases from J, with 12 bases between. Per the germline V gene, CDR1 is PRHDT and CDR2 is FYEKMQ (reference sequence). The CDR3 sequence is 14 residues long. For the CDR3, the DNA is TGTGCCAGCAGCTTCGGGCGAGCGAGCACTGAAGCTTTCTTT. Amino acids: CASSFGRASTEAFF. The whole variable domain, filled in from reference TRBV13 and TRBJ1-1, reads AAGVIQSPRHLIKEKRETATLKCYPIPRHDTVYWYQQGPGQDPQFLISFYEKMQSDKGSIPDRFSAQQFSDYHSELNMSSLELGDSALYFCASSFGRASTEAFFGQGTRLTVV.

CDR3 in amino acids: CASSLTGGPLDTQYF. The CDR3 DNA follows: TGTGCCAGCAGCTTAACGGGGGGGCCCCTGGATACGCAGTATTTT. The chain recombines TRBV7-3 with TRBJ2-3; maybe TRBD2 (7 bases). From germline, CDR1 is SGHTA and CDR2 FQGTGA. The CDR3 extends over 15 amino acids. V lost 0 bases to trimming and J lost 6 bases, with 13 bases between them.

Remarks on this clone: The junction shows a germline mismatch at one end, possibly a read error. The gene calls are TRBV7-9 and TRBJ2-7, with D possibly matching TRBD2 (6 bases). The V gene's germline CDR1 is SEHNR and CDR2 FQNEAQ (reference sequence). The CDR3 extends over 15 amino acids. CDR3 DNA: TGTGCCAGCAGCTCGACGGGACTCCTTGCTGAGGAGCGGTACTTC. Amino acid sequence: CASSSTGLLAEERYF.

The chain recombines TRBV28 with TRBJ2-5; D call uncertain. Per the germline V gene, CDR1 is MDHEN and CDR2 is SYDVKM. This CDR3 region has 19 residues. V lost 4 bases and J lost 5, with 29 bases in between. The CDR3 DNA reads TGTGCCAGCAGTTCAAGCACGGACCTAGGACCCACCCGACGGGAGACCCAGTACTTC. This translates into CASSSSTDLGPTRRETQYF. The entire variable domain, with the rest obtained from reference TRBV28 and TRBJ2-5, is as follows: DVKVTQSSRYLVKRTGEKVFLECVQDMDHENMFWYRQDPGLGLRLIYFSYDVKMKEKGDIPEGYSVSREKKERFSLILESASTNQTSMYLCASSSSTDLGPTRRETQYFGPGTRLLVL.

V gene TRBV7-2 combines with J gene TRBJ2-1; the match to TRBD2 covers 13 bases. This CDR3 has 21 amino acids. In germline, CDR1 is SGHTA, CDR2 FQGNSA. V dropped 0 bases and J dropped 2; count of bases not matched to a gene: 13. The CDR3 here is CASSLAGQGLAGSHPYNEQFF. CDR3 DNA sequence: TGTGCCAGCAGCTTAGCCGGACAGGGACTAGCGGGATCCCACCCCTACAATGAGCAGTTCTTC.

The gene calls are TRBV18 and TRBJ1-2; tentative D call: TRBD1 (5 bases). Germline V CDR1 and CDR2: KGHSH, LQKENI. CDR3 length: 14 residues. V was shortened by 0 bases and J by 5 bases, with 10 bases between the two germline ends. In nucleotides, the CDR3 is TGTGCCAGCTCACCACCTGCCGACAGATATGGCTACACCTTC. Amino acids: CASSPPADRYGYTF.

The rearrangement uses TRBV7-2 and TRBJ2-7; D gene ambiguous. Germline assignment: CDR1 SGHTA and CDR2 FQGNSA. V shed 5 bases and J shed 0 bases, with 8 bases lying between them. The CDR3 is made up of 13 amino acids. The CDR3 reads CASSAWGSYEQYF. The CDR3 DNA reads TGTGCCAGCAGCGCCTGGGGCTCCTACGAGCAGTACTTC.

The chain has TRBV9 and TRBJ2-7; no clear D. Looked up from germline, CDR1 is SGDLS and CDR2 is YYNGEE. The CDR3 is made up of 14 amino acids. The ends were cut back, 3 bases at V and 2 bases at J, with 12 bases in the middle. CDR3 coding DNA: TGTGCCAGCAGCGAGGGCGGAACTACCTACGAGCAGTACTTC. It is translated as CASSEGGTTYEQYF.

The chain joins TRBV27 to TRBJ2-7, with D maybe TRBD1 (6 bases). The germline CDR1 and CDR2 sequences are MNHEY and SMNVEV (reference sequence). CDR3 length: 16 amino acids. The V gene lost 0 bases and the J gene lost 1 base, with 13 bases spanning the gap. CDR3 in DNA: TGTGCCAGCAGTTTATCCCCCGGGACATTGTCCTACGAGCAGTACTTC. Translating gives CASSLSPGTLSYEQYF.

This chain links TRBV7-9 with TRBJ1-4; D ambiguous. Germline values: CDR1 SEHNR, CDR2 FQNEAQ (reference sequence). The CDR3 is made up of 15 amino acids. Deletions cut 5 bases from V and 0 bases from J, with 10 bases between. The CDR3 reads CASSPRKATNEKLFF. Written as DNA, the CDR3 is TGTGCCAGCAGCCCGCGAAAAGCAACTAATGAAAAACTGTTTTTT.

This chain's CDR3 is CASSFGSGRATFF. The CDR3 coding sequence is TGTGCCAGCAGTTTTGGGAGCGGGAGGGCCACGTTCTTC. The rearrangement links TRBV28 to TRBJ2-1, with 10 bases matching TRBD2. V was pared by 3 bases and J by 15 bases, with 8 bases of the junction left unmatched. This CDR3 contains 13 residues. Germline V gene sequence: CDR1 MDHEN, CDR2 SYDVKM.

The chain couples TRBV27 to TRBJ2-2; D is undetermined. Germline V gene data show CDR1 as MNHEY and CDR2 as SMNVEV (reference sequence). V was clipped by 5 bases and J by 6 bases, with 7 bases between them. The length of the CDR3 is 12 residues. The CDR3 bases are TGTGCCAGCAGTGCCGGGCCCGGGGAGCTGTTTTTT. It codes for CASSAGPGELFF.

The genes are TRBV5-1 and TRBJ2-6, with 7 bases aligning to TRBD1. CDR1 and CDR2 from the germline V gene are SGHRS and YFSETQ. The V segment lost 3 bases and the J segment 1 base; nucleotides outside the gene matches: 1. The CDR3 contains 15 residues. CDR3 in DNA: TGCGCCAGCAGCTGGGGACAGTCTGGGGCCAACGTCCTGACTTTC. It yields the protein CASSWGQSGANVLTF.

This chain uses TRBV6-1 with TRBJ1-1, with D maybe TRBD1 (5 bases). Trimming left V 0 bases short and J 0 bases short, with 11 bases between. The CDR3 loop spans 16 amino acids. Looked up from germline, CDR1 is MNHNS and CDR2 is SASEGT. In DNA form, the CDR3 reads TGTGCCAGCAGTGAAGCCATTAGGGGATTGAACACTGAAGCTTTCTTT. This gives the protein CASSEAIRGLNTEAFF.

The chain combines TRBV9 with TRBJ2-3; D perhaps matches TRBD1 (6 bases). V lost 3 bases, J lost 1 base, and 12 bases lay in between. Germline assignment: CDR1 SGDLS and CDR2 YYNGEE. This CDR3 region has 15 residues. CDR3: CASSGGRGGTDTQYF. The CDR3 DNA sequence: TGTGCCAGCAGCGGAGGCAGGGGAGGCACAGATACGCAGTATTTT.

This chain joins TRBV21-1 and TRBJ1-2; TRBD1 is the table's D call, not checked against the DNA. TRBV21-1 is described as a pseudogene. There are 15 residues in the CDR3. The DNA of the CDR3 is TGTGCCAGCAGCAATCCAAACAGGGGCGGGAATGGCTACACCTTC. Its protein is CASSNPNRGGNGYTF.

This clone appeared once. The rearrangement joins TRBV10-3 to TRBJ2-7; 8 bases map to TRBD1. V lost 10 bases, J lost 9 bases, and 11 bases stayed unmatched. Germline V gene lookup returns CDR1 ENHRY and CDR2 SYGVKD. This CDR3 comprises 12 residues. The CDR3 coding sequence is TGTGCCACCAAGGGACAGGCGAGTGGGCAGTACTTC. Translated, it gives CATKGQASGQYF.

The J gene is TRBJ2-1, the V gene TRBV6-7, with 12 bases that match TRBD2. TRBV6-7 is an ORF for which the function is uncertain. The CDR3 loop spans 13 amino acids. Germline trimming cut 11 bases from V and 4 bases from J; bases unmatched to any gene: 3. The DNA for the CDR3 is TGTGCCCACGGGACTAGCGGGTACAATGAGCAGTTCTTC. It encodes CAHGTSGYNEQFF.

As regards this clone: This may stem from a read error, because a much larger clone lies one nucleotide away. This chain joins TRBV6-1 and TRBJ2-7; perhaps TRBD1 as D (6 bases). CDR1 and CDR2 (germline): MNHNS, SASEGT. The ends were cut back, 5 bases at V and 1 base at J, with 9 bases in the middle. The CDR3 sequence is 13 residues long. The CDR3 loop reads CASSSGQSYEQYF. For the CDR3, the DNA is TGTGCCAGCAGTTCCGGACAGTCCTACGAGCAGTACTTC.

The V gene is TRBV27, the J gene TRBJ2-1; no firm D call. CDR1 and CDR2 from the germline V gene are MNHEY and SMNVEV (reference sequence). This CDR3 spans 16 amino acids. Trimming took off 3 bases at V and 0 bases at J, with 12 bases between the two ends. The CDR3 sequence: CASSLVGVGSYNEQFF. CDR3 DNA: TGTGCCAGCAGTTTGGTTGGGGTGGGCTCCTACAATGAGCAGTTCTTC.

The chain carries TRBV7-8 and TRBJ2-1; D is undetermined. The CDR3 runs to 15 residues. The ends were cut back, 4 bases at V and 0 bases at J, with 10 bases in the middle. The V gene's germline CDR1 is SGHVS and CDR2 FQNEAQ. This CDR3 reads CASSSHLSSYNEQFF. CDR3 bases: TGTGCCAGCAGCTCCCACTTAAGCTCCTACAATGAGCAGTTCTTC.